The clone carrying this TCR beta chain showed up many times. Antigen: not known. The data derive from a study of T cells in Graves' hyperthyroidism and ophthalmopathy. Points from the study as a whole: The blood repertoire included most of the expanded thyroid clonotypes above 0.001.

Among the patients, aged 18 to 65, hyperthyroidism was newly diagnosed and had lasted under 2 months. Authors of the study amplified TCR beta CDR3 regions from RNA transcripts. TCR CDR3 regions were first amplified by RT-PCR with HTBI primers. MiXCR was run by TCRdb on the multiplex PCR reads, yielding one entry per CDR3 protein. The sample carries about 420,000 distinct CDR3 sequences, 15% to 19% recorded once. The receptor comes from a woman under 30 with Graves' hyperthyroidism. The sequencing input was blood.

The CDR3, as DNA: TGTGCCAGCAGCGCGACAACAGGGGGGGGCTACACCTTC. Its protein is CASSATTGGGYTF. The J gene is TRBJ1-2, the V gene TRBV5-4; 8 bases fit TRBD1. The V gene's germline CDR1 is SGHNT and CDR2 YYREEE (reference sequence). V shed 4 bases and J 8 bases; nucleotides not matched to a gene: 7. The CDR3 contains 13 residues.